This TCR beta chain was captured in a study of blood T cell repertoires in COVID-19. V lost 5 bases and J lost 5; bases outside the gene matches: 8. CDR1 is MNHEY, CDR2 SVGEGT, per germline. There are 16 residues in the CDR3. Assay: immunoSEQ multiplex PCR; the TCRdb copy retains only in-frame clones and omits some. The sample lists 100,000 to 150,000 clones; 84% were seen once. The receptor comes from a woman aged 55-69 years with acute or convalescent COVID-19. The specimen sequenced was peripheral blood. The gene calls are TRBV6-2 or TRBV6-3 and TRBJ2-3, with TRBD1 matching over 12 bases. Here the CDR3 reads CASSRFGTGGRDTQYF. DNA for the CDR3: TGTGCCAGCAGTCGCTTTGGGACAGGGGGCAGAGATACGCAGTATTTT.